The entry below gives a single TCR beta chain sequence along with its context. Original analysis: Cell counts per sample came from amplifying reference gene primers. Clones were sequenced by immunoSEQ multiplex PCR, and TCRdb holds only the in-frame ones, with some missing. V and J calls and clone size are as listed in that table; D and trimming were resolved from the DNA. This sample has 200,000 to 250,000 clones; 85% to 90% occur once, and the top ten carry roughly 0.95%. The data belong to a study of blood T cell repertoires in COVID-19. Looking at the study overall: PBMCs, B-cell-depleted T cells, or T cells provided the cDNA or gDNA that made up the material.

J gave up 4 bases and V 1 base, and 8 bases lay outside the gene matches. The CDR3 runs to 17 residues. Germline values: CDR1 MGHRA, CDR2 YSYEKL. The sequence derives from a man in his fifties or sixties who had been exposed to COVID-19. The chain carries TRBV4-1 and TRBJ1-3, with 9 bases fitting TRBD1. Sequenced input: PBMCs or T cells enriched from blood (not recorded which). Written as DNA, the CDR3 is TGCGCCAGCAGCCAAGTTTCTCCGGGACAGGGCGGAAACACCATATATTTT. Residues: CASSQVSPGQGGNTIYF.